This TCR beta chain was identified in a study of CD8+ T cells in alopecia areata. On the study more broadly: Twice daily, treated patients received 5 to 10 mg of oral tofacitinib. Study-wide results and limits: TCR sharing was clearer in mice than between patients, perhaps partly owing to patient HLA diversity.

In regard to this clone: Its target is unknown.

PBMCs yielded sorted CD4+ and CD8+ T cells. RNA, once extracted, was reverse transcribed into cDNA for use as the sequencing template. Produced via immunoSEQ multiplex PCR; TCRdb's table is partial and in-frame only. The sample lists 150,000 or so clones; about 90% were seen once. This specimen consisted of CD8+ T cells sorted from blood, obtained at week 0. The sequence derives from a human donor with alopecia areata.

The CDR3 nucleotides are TGTGCCAGCAGTGCTGGACAGTCCTACGAGCAGTACTTC. Translated, it gives CASSAGQSYEQYF. The rearrangement uses TRBV25-1 and TRBJ2-7; TRBD1 might be the D (6 bases). The ends were cut back, 4 bases at V and 1 base at J, with 8 bases in the middle. The CDR3 is made up of 13 amino acids. CDR1 MGHDK and CDR2 SYGVNS come from the germline V gene.